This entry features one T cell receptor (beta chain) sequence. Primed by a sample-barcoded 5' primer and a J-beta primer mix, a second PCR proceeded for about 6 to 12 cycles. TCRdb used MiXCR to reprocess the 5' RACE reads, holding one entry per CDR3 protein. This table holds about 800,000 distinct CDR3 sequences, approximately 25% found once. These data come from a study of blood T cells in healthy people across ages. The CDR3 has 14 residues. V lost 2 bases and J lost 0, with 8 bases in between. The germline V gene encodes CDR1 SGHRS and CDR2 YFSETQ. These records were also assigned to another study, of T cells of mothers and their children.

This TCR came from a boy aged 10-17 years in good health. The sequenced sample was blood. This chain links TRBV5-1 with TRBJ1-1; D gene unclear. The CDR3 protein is CASSLRAMNTEAFF. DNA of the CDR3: TGCGCCAGCAGCTTAAGAGCAATGAACACTGAAGCTTTCTTT. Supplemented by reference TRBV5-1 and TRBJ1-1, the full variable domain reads KAGVTQTPRYLIKTRGQQVTLSCSPISGHRSVSWYQQTPGQGLQFLFEYFSETQRNKGNFPGRFSGRQFSNSRSEMNVSTLELGDSALYLCASSLRAMNTEAFFGQGTRLTVV.